This is a list of T cell receptor beta chains from one sample in a study of shared clonotypes between healthy human individuals. TCRdb keeps only in-frame clones here, not all; method: immunoSEQ multiplex PCR. Altogether about 2.2 million clones are present, roughly 91% being singletons, with the ten largest covering around 1.7%. The sample comprised naive CD8+ T cells from PBMCs. The receptors here all came from a man aged 18-30 years in good health. Some clones in this sample may be carry-over from other donors' samples. CDR3s include the opening cysteine and the closing phenylalanine or tryptophan.

V,CDR3
TRBV19,CASSIELGLDYGYTF
TRBV4-1,CASSQGPGLAYNEQFF
TRBV7-9,CASSFPGTPSYEQYF
TRBV5-5,CASSLWASGRARFTLDEQFF
TRBV15,CATSRGPGEDEQYF
TRBV29-1,CSVAWEAGVVGTQYF
TRBV28,CASSLNWAANEKLFF
TRBV9,CASSGGTGNRSGNTIYF
TRBV27,CASSLFRGGTEAFF
TRBV9,CASSEGQGDEQYF
TRBV7-9,CASSLGGMEYGYTF
TRBV7-9,CASSFGHTEAFF
TRBV5-6,CASSLGGRSGELFF
TRBV19,CASSIGSGRSTDTQYF
TRBV2,CASSEIGTGSYEQYF
TRBV19,CASSPPAPGNYGYTF
TRBV6-5,CASSNDSANEKLFF
TRBV7-2,CASRSRASTFTDTQYF
TRBV28,CASSHEPGQNTQYF
TRBV9,CASSGQGAPGGNTIYF
TRBV27,CASSLWPPGLYGYTF
TRBV30,CASRHRGGGEAFF
TRBV27,CASSFTGVSGANVLTF
TRBV6-1,CASSDALAGGSYNEQFF
TRBV2,CASRDRDTYEQYF
TRBV4-2,CASSESGWGQETQYF
TRBV7-2,CASSLTAGFRVTDTQYF
TRBV14,CASSQGVKDNEQFF
TRBV12-5,CASGAVRPTGASTDTQYF